These 27 T cell receptor beta chains came from one sample sequenced in a study of regulatory T cells in long-lasting Graves disease. The time point was: persistent/refractory GD, antithyroid drugs over 5 years with positive TRAb. PBMC RNA served as the TCR library source. Libraries of TCR beta came from iRepertoire HTBI primers plus Arm-PCR of CDR3 regions. TCRdb fed the multiplex PCR reads into MiXCR, producing one record per CDR3 protein. The sample carries around 460,000 distinct CDR3 sequences, roughly a fifth recorded once. The material sequenced was peripheral blood mononuclear cells (PBMCs), taken when the disease was refractory, from a patient treated with antithyroid drugs. These receptors all stem from a female donor with Graves disease.

In its sample, this clonotype was seen a few times. V gene TRBV30 combines with J gene TRBJ1-6; 7 bases align to TRBD1. Germline V gives CDR1 GTSNPN, CDR2 SVGIG (reference sequence). V dropped 3 bases and J dropped 7; count of bases not matched to a gene: 12. CDR3 length: 16 amino acids. The CDR3, as DNA: TGTGCCTGGAGGGATAGTCGGGACAGACTCAATTCACCCCTCCACTTT. Residues: CAWRDSRDRLNSPLHF. The full variable domain, rest sourced from reference TRBV30 and TRBJ1-6, is SQTIHQWPATLVQPVGSPLSLECTVEGTSNPNLYWYRQAAGRGLQLLFYSVGIGQISSEVPQNLSASRPQDRQFILSSKKLLLSDSGFYLCAWRDSRDRLNSPLHFGNGTRLTVT.

At least ten counts were recorded for this clonotype. V usage is TRBV6-5 and J usage is TRBJ1-4, with D unclear. Trimming removed 0 bases at V and 7 bases at J, with 6 bases between. The CDR3 has 13 amino acids. From germline, CDR1 is MNHEY and CDR2 SVGAGI. CDR3 DNA sequence: TGTGCCAGCAGTTACTCGGGGTCTGAAAAACTGTTTTTT. Translation gives CASSYSGSEKLFF.

This clonotype was observed at least ten times. This chain links TRBV11-2 with TRBJ2-7; TRBD2 might be the D (5 bases). The germline gives CDR1 SGHAT, CDR2 FQNNGV. V lost 1 base, J lost 3 bases, and 19 bases lay in between. The CDR3 is made up of 17 amino acids. The CDR3 DNA reads TGTGCCAGCAGCTTAGGGAGGAACACCTTTACCTTCTACGAGCAGTACTTC. It translates to CASSLGRNTFTFYEQYF.

This clonotype appeared a few times. The chain has TRBV18 and TRBJ2-5; D is undetermined. CDR1 is KGHSH and CDR2 is LQKENI in the germline V gene. V lost 6 bases and J 2 bases, leaving 13 bases between the germline ends. This CDR3 comprises 14 residues. CDR3 amino acids: CASSPGAVQETQYF. The CDR3 coding sequence is TGTGCCAGCTCTCCCGGCGCAGTTCAAGAGACCCAGTACTTC.

This clonotype was recorded many times. This chain joins TRBV7-9 and TRBJ1-2; the D gene is possibly TRBD1 (5 bases). Trimming took 4 bases from V and 8 from J, leaving 14 bases between them. Germline CDR1 reads SEHNR; CDR2 reads FQNEAQ (reference sequence). CDR3 size: 13 residues. The CDR3 nucleotides read TGTGCCAGCAGCTATAGGGACTTCGTCGGCTACACCTTC. This sequence encodes CASSYRDFVGYTF.

The chain is built from TRBV20-1 and TRBJ1-1; 9 bases align to TRBD1. The germline gives CDR1 DFQATT, CDR2 SNEGSKA (reference sequence). With 1 base clipped from V and 0 bases from J, the junction kept 0 bases outside the gene matches. The CDR3 loop spans 14 amino acids. CDR3 nucleotides: TGCAGTGCTAGAGGGGACAGGGTGAACACTGAAGCTTTCTTT. It encodes CSARGDRVNTEAFF.

The CDR3 sequence is CAGGTEGQGEETQYF. Written as DNA, the CDR3 is TGTGCCGGCGGCACGGAGGGACAAGGGGAGGAGACCCAGTACTTC. This chain uses TRBV7-9 with TRBJ2-5; D is possibly TRBD1 or TRBD2 (6 bases each). Trimming removed 11 bases at V and 5 bases at J, with 24 bases between. Germline V CDR1 and CDR2: SEHNR, FQNEAQ (reference sequence). The CDR3 spans 15 residues.

This clonotype occurred a few times. The rearrangement uses TRBV6-1 and TRBJ1-5, with D perhaps matching TRBD1 (5 bases). This CDR3 has 13 amino acids. Germline V gene data show CDR1 as MNHNS and CDR2 as SASEGT. V was clipped by 5 bases and J by 8 bases, with 13 bases between them. The CDR3 sequence is CASSPRDRKPQHF. The CDR3 DNA follows: TGTGCCAGCAGTCCCAGGGACCGTAAGCCCCAGCATTTT.

The table lists this clonotype with many counts. The genes are TRBV15 and TRBJ1-1; D not certain. Germline loops: CDR1 LNHNV, CDR2 YYDKDF (reference sequence). Trimming took off 4 bases at V and 1 base at J, with 19 bases between the two ends. CDR3 length equals 17 residues. CDR3 residues: CATSISLEGAENTEAFF. In DNA form, the CDR3 reads TGTGCCACCAGCATCTCCCTGGAGGGCGCGGAGAACACTGAAGCTTTCTTT.

This clonotype was picked up a small number of times. The chain recombines TRBV12-3 or TRBV12-4 with TRBJ2-2; weak D call: TRBD2 (6 bases). The CDR3 totals 14 residues. The V gene lost 6 bases and the J gene lost 5 bases, with 13 bases spanning the gap. The CDR3 loop is CASRQDGGTGELFF. In nucleotides, the CDR3 is TGTGCCAGCAGACAGGACGGGGGTACCGGGGAGCTGTTTTTT.

Many counts were recorded for this clonotype. J is TRBJ2-7 and V is TRBV5-1, with D maybe TRBD1 (5 bases). V lost 4 bases and J lost 2, with 16 bases in between. The CDR3 length is 15 residues. Germline V gene sequence: CDR1 SGHRS, CDR2 YFSETQ. Here the CDR3 reads CASSQQANSAYEQYF. CDR3 DNA sequence: TGCGCCAGCAGCCAACAGGCTAACAGTGCCTACGAGCAGTACTTC.

This clonotype turned up a few times. The rearrangement joins TRBV9 to TRBJ2-5; D perhaps matches TRBD2 (5 bases). The CDR3 runs to 13 residues. Per germline, CDR1 SGDLS and CDR2 YYNGEE. V was cut by 3 bases and J by 5 bases, with 11 bases left in between. CDR3: CASSEGLLETQYF. CDR3 DNA: TGTGCCAGCAGCGAAGGACTCCTGGAGACCCAGTACTTC.

This clonotype was observed a few times. CDR3 in amino acids: CSAPQDSYGYTF. In DNA, the CDR3 is TGCAGTGCTCCACAGGATTCCTATGGCTACACCTTC. V gene TRBV20-1 combines with J gene TRBJ1-2, with D possibly being TRBD1 (5 bases). The length of the CDR3 is 12 residues. V shed 5 bases and J shed 4 bases, with 11 bases lying between them. Per germline, CDR1 DFQATT and CDR2 SNEGSKA (reference sequence).

This clonotype was recorded once. This sequence joins TRBV12-3 or TRBV12-4 and TRBJ2-1; possibly TRBD1 or TRBD2 for D (7 bases each). The CDR3 is 15 amino acids. Trimming took 1 base from V and 4 from J, leaving 11 bases between them. The CDR3 sequence: CASSLGQGGYNEQFF. The CDR3 DNA reads as TGTGCCAGCAGTTTAGGACAGGGAGGGTACAATGAGCAGTTCTTC.

The rearrangement uses TRBV5-6 and TRBJ1-5, with TRBD1 matching over 8 bases. The junction had 3 bases not matched to a gene; V was cut back by 0 bases and J by 7 bases. The CDR3 extends over 14 amino acids. CDR1 is SGHDT and CDR2 is YYEEEE in the germline V gene. In nucleotides, the CDR3 is TGTGCCAGCAGCTTGGGGACAGGGCCCCAGCCCCAGCATTTT. This codes for CASSLGTGPQPQHF.

The chain links TRBV7-9 to TRBJ2-2, with 8 positions matching TRBD1. This CDR3 is 14 amino acids long. Trimming at V came to 9 bases and at J to 6 bases, leaving 9 bases not matched to a gene. In germline, CDR1 is SEHNR, CDR2 FQNEAQ (reference sequence). For the CDR3, the DNA is TGTGCCAGGAACTCGGACAGGGCGGCCGGGGAGCTGTTTTTT. Amino acids: CARNSDRAAGELFF.

This clonotype has a count of ten or more. This chain connects TRBV12-3 or TRBV12-4 to TRBJ1-2, with no clear D. The V end lost 6 bases, the J end lost 5 bases, and 16 bases lay between the germline ends. This CDR3 contains 14 residues. The CDR3 protein is CASSNSGGPYGYTF. CDR3 sequence (DNA): TGTGCCAGCAGCAATTCGGGAGGGCCTTATGGCTACACCTTC.

This clonotype was counted once. The chain employs TRBV7-2 and TRBJ2-2; 9 bases agree with TRBD1. CDR1 and CDR2 (germline): SGHTA, FQGNSA. There are 15 residues in the CDR3. With V trimmed by 5 bases and J by 8 bases, 9 bases remained unmatched. DNA of the CDR3: TGTGCCAGCAGCCCCGACCGGGGACAGGGTGGGGAGCTGTTTTTT. Protein: CASSPDRGQGGELFF.

The chain has TRBV27 and TRBJ1-2; 9 bases are a match to TRBD1. Germline trimming cut 6 bases from V and 5 bases from J; bases unmatched to any gene: 7. Germline V CDR1 and CDR2: MNHEY, SMNVEV (reference sequence). The CDR3 covers 14 residues. CDR3 loop: CASRPRDRVYGYTF. CDR3 sequence (DNA): TGTGCCAGCAGGCCCCGGGACAGGGTGTATGGCTACACCTTC.

The V and J genes are TRBV25-1 and TRBJ2-2; D assignment may be TRBD1 or TRBD2 (5 bases each). CDR3 length equals 18 residues. Trimming took 6 bases from V and 6 from J, leaving 26 bases between them. CDR1 is MGHDK and CDR2 is SYGVNS in the germline V gene. The CDR3 DNA is TGTGCCAGCAGCCAAGATCCGGGGCAGGGAAGTAACCCCGGGGAGCTGTTTTTT. Its protein product is CASSQDPGQGSNPGELFF. Looking up the rest from reference TRBV25-1 and TRBJ2-2 gives the full variable domain: EADIYQTPRYLVIGTGKKITLECSQTMGHDKMYWYQQDPGMELHLIHYSYGVNSTEKGDLSSESTVSRIRTEHFPLTLESARPSHTSQYLCASSQDPGQGSNPGELFFGEGSRLTVL.

V and J are TRBV4-1 and TRBJ1-4; D is ambiguous. CDR3 length equals 15 residues. Germline values: CDR1 MGHRA, CDR2 YSYEKL. V was clipped by 4 bases and J by 4 bases, with 13 bases between them. CDR3 protein: CASSPLEDHNEKLFF. CDR3 coding DNA: TGCGCCAGCAGCCCCCTGGAAGACCATAATGAAAAACTGTTTTTT.

V gene TRBV6-5 combines with J gene TRBJ1-6, with 9 bases aligning to TRBD1. The CDR3 is 14 amino acids. V shed 4 bases and J 8 bases; nucleotides not matched to a gene: 3. CDR1 is MNHEY, CDR2 SVGAGI, per germline. The CDR3: CASSWGQGDSPLHF. CDR3 DNA: TGTGCCAGCAGTTGGGGACAGGGTGATTCACCCCTCCACTTT.

This clonotype was seen ten or more times. The chain is built from TRBV20-1 and TRBJ2-5; D remains ambiguous. The CDR3 loop spans 12 amino acids. Germline CDR1 and CDR2: DFQATT and SNEGSKA (reference sequence). Trimming removed 4 bases at V and 5 bases at J, with 11 bases between. The CDR3 nucleotides read TGCAGTGCTATAAGAGAGTGGGAGACCCAGTACTTC. Encoded protein: CSAIREWETQYF.

This clonotype was recorded at least ten times. This chain links TRBV28 with TRBJ2-5; D uncertain. Deletions cut 3 bases from V and 2 bases from J, with 13 bases between. This CDR3 region has 15 residues. Germline lookup yields CDR1 MDHEN and CDR2 SYDVKM. In DNA form, the CDR3 reads TGTGCCAGCAGTTTTTTTGGGCTTCTGCAAGAGACCCAGTACTTC. Translated: CASSFFGLLQETQYF.

CDR3 in DNA: TGCGCCAGCAGGGACGGGAACCCGAACACCGGGGAGCTGTTTTTT. This gives the protein CASRDGNPNTGELFF. V gene TRBV5-1 combines with J gene TRBJ2-2; a weak D match, TRBD2 (5 bases). V lost 5 bases and J lost 0, with 11 bases in between. Germline V lookup: CDR1 SGHRS, CDR2 YFSETQ. The CDR3 extends over 15 amino acids.

This clonotype showed up just a few times. V and J are TRBV7-3 and TRBJ2-2, with 11 nucleotides matching TRBD1. Germline V CDR1 and CDR2: SGHTA, FQGTGA. With V trimmed by 5 bases and J by 7 bases, 9 bases remained unmatched. This CDR3 spans 16 amino acids. The CDR3 DNA reads TGTGCCAGCAGCCAATTAGGACAGGGGGCGATCGGGGAGCTGTTTTTT. Its translation: CASSQLGQGAIGELFF.

V and J are TRBV10-3 and TRBJ2-7; TRBD2 is a possible D gene (6 bases). Germline assignment: CDR1 ENHRY and CDR2 SYGVKD. This CDR3 comprises 14 residues. Trimming left V 4 bases short and J 0 bases short, with 10 bases between. In DNA, the CDR3 is TGTGCCATCAGTGCGGCGGGACGCTCCTACGAGCAGTACTTC. Protein: CAISAAGRSYEQYF.